What follows are 32 T cell receptor beta chains derived from one specimen sequenced in a study of shared clonotypes between healthy human individuals. The table came from immunoSEQ multiplex PCR; TCRdb's copy has only in-frame clones and leaves some out. The data show a few hundred thousand clones, with about 74% seen just once and 10% held by the top ten. Sequenced input: memory CD4+ T cells sorted from blood. The subset was: CD45RA-negative fraction. The origin of the receptors is a man younger than 45 in good health.

Note on this clone: The same CDR3 is also encoded by other DNA sequences in this sample. The gene calls are TRBV7-2 and TRBJ2-3, with D perhaps TRBD1 (5 bases). The germline gives CDR1 SGHTA, CDR2 FQGNSA. The CDR3 runs to 14 residues. Deletions cut 3 bases from V and 6 bases from J, with 13 bases between. The CDR3 DNA is TGTGCCAGCAGCTTTGGTCAGGGTACGGATACGCAGTATTTT. This translates into CASSFGQGTDTQYF.

The chain employs TRBV19 and TRBJ1-5; D is undetermined. Trimming took off 2 bases at V and 5 bases at J, with 7 bases between the two ends. CDR3 length: 13 residues. Germline V gene data show CDR1 as LNHDA and CDR2 as SQIVND (reference sequence). The CDR3 loop reads CASSINPYQPQHF. CDR3 nucleotides: TGTGCCAGTAGTATAAACCCATATCAGCCCCAGCATTTT.

The chain uses TRBV29-1 and TRBJ2-7; 11 nucleotides align to TRBD1. The ends lost 6 bases at V and 7 bases at J; junction bases unmatched: 17. The CDR3 runs to 16 residues. The germline V gene encodes CDR1 SQVTM and CDR2 ANQGSEA. The CDR3 protein is CSVETTGTGGNTEQYF. As DNA, the CDR3 is TGCAGCGTAGAAACTACCGGGACAGGGGGAAATACTGAGCAGTACTTC.

The rearrangement uses TRBV25-1 and TRBJ1-1; possible D gene TRBD1, 6 bases. The V and J ends lost 2 bases and 8 bases respectively, with 12 bases between them. This CDR3 is 13 amino acids long. CDR1 and CDR2 from the germline V gene are MGHDK and SYGVNS. CDR3 loop: CASSEPTGPEAFF. The DNA of the CDR3 is TGTGCCAGCAGTGAACCTACAGGGCCCGAAGCTTTCTTT.

The chain employs TRBV12-2 and TRBJ1-1; the table's D gene call, TRBD1, was not cross checked with the DNA. TRBV12-2 is an annotated pseudogene. This CDR3 comprises 15 residues. CDR3 loop: CASRLWKVGDTEAFF. CDR3 bases: TGTGCAAGTCGCTTATGGAAGGTAGGGGACACTGAAGCTTTCTTT.

This clone occurred a few times. The rearrangement uses TRBV7-3 and TRBJ2-1; the D gene is possibly TRBD1 (6 bases). CDR3 length: 14 amino acids. Germline V CDR1 and CDR2: SGHTA, FQGTGA. V was pared by 5 bases and J by 10 bases, with 18 bases between. The DNA of the CDR3 is TGTGCCAGCAGCCACACCGCAACCCAGGGGGAGCAGTTCTTC. This encodes CASSHTATQGEQFF.

This clone was picked up a small number of times. The chain is built from TRBV15 and TRBJ1-5, with D uncertain. The CDR3 is 15 residues long. Trimming took 0 bases from V and 3 from J, leaving 9 bases between them. Germline V gives CDR1 LNHNV, CDR2 YYDKDF (reference sequence). DNA for the CDR3: TGTGCCACCAGCAGAGAACACACCACCAATCAGCCCCAGCATTTT. Encoded protein: CATSREHTTNQPQHF.

Concerning this clone: The junction departs from germline at one end; a sequencing error may be responsible. The chain is built from TRBV6-1 and TRBJ2-7, with 9 bases matching TRBD1. Germline assignment: CDR1 MNHNS and CDR2 SASEGT. The CDR3 totals 15 residues. CDR3 nucleotides: TGTGCCAGCAGTGAATTGGGACAGGGCTCCAACGAGCAGTACTTC. Translated: CASSELGQGSNEQYF.

This clone has a single count. The chain uses TRBV11-2 and TRBJ2-7; tentative D call: TRBD1 (6 bases). CDR1 and CDR2 from the germline V gene are SGHAT and FQNNGV. This CDR3 has 15 amino acids. V was pared by 5 bases and J by 3 bases, with 17 bases between. Written as DNA, the CDR3 is TGTGCCAGCAGCCCCGCAGGGGAGTCTTTCTACGAGCAGTACTTC. Its translation: CASSPAGESFYEQYF.

V and J are TRBV28 and TRBJ1-1, with a weak D call TRBD1 (5 bases). Germline CDR1 and CDR2: MDHEN and SYDVKM. Deletions cut 9 bases from V and 3 bases from J, with 14 bases between. There are 13 residues in the CDR3. CDR3 sequence: CASAGTAYTEAFF. The DNA for the CDR3 is TGTGCCAGTGCCGGGACGGCCTACACTGAAGCTTTCTTT. The variable domain in full, completed from reference TRBV28 and TRBJ1-1, reads DVKVTQSSRYLVKRTGEKVFLECVQDMDHENMFWYRQDPGLGLRLIYFSYDVKMKEKGDIPEGYSVSREKKERFSLILESASTNQTSMYLCASAGTAYTEAFFGQGTRLTVV.

The gene calls are TRBV11-2 and TRBJ2-7; maybe TRBD1 (5 bases). CDR1 SGHAT and CDR2 FQNNGV come from the germline V gene. CDR3 length equals 13 residues. With 1 base removed from V and 3 bases from J, the gap between germline ends came to 7 bases. The chain's CDR3 is CASSLVQGYEQYF. The CDR3 DNA reads TGTGCCAGCAGCTTAGTTCAGGGCTACGAGCAGTACTTC.

The chain recombines TRBV27 with TRBJ2-3; 13 nucleotides line up with TRBD2. Germline values: CDR1 MNHEY, CDR2 SMNVEV (reference sequence). Trimming took 4 bases from V and 6 from J; bases not matched to a gene: 4. CDR3 size: 15 residues. The CDR3 reads CASSWTSGRTDTQYF. The CDR3 bases are TGTGCCAGCAGTTGGACTAGCGGGAGAACGGATACGCAGTATTTT.

This clone has only one observation. The gene calls are TRBV7-2 and TRBJ1-5; no clear D. Germline CDR1 and CDR2: SGHTA and FQGNSA. CDR3 size: 15 residues. Trimming removed 7 bases at V and 3 bases at J, with 16 bases between. CDR3 sequence reads: CASTRQLAFNQPQHF. CDR3 coding DNA: TGTGCCAGCACCAGACAATTGGCCTTCAATCAGCCCCAGCATTTT.

The rearrangement links TRBV4-1 to TRBJ1-3, with 7 bases that match TRBD1. The junction had 4 bases not matched to a gene; V was cut back by 2 bases and J by 0 bases. CDR1 is MGHRA, CDR2 YSYEKL, per germline. The CDR3 has 16 amino acids. This chain's CDR3 is CASSQYRDSSGNTIYF. The CDR3 bases are TGCGCCAGCAGCCAATACCGGGACAGCTCTGGAAACACCATATATTTT.

The rearrangement links TRBV6-6 to TRBJ1-2, with 8 bases lining up with TRBD1. From germline, CDR1 is MNHNY and CDR2 SVGAGI (reference sequence). The J segment lost 6 bases and the V segment lost 2 bases, leaving 8 bases of the junction unmatched. The CDR3 contains 15 residues. CDR3 in DNA: TGTGCCAGCAGTTACCTCGGACAGGGACAGAATGGCTACACCTTC. Protein: CASSYLGQGQNGYTF.

V and J are TRBV19 and TRBJ1-4, with D hard to call. V was trimmed by 3 bases and J by 0 bases, leaving 11 bases between them. This CDR3 contains 16 residues. Germline V gene data show CDR1 as LNHDA and CDR2 as SQIVND (reference sequence). The CDR3: CASSIRSTATNEKLFF. The CDR3 region has the DNA TGTGCCAGTAGTATTCGTAGTACAGCAACTAATGAAAAACTGTTTTTT.

This chain uses TRBV11-1 with TRBJ2-7; D is possibly TRBD1 or TRBD2 (5 bases each). Trimming removed 5 bases from V and 7 bases from J, with 15 bases in between. The germline V gene has CDR1 SGHAT and CDR2 FQDESV (reference sequence). CDR3 size: 13 residues. The CDR3 region has the DNA TGTGCCAGCAGCCGGGACCCTGAGAGAGAGCAGTACTTC. This translates into CASSRDPEREQYF. Complete variable domain (other parts from reference TRBV11-1 and TRBJ2-7): EAEVAQSPRYKITEKSQAVAFWCDPISGHATLYWYRQILGQGPELLVQFQDESVVDDSQLPKDRFSAERLKGVDSTLKIQPAELGDSAMYLCASSRDPEREQYFGPGTRLTVT.

The chain is built from TRBV4-2 and TRBJ2-7; 10 bases map to TRBD2. CDR1 and CDR2 (germline): LGHNA, YNFKEQ. The CDR3 has 17 amino acids. V shed 1 base, J shed 5 bases, and the junction held 11 bases outside the gene matches. The CDR3 DNA reads TGTGCCAGCAGCCAAGTTGATCTAGCGGGAGTATTAAACGAGCAGTACTTC. It codes for CASSQVDLAGVLNEQYF.

This clone was recorded a few times. The chain links TRBV4-2 to TRBJ2-1; possibly TRBD2 for D (6 bases). Germline values: CDR1 LGHNA, CDR2 YNFKEQ. V lost 1 base to trimming and J lost 3 bases, with 13 bases between them. The CDR3 length is 16 residues. In DNA, the CDR3 is TGTGCCAGCAGCCAAGGTTCGGGCGGGATCTACAATGAGCAGTTCTTC. It specifies CASSQGSGGIYNEQFF.

V and J are TRBV5-4 and TRBJ1-6; no reliable D call. V was pared by 5 bases and J by 7 bases, with 16 bases between. The CDR3 loop spans 15 amino acids. Per germline, CDR1 SGHNT and CDR2 YYREEE (reference sequence). CDR3 in amino acids: CASRPLDRVNSPLHF. CDR3 nucleotide sequence: TGTGCCAGCAGACCCTTGGATCGGGTAAATTCACCCCTCCACTTT.

V usage is TRBV29-1 and J usage is TRBJ2-4; D gene uncertain. Germline CDR1 and CDR2: SQVTM and ANQGSEA. This CDR3 is 13 amino acids long. The ends were cut back, 6 bases at V and 0 bases at J, with 9 bases in the middle. Written as DNA, the CDR3 is TGCAGCGTGAGACTTGAAGCCAAAAACATTCAGTACTTC. This codes for CSVRLEAKNIQYF. Combining the CDR3 with reference TRBV29-1 and TRBJ2-4 gives the whole variable domain SAVISQKPSRDICQRGTSLTIQCQVDSQVTMMFWYRQQPGQSLTLIATANQGSEATYESGFVIDKFPISRPNLTFSTLTVSNMSPEDSSIYLCSVRLEAKNIQYFGAGTRLSVL.

The V gene is TRBV10-3, the J gene TRBJ1-2; no firm D call. CDR1 and CDR2 from the germline V gene are ENHRY and SYGVKD. Between the trimmed V and J ends, which lost 2 bases and 7 bases, there was a span of 11 bases. CDR3 length: 13 amino acids. CDR3 bases: TGTGCCATCAGTGAGGGGAATTCGCGTGGCTACACCTTC. It codes for CAISEGNSRGYTF.

The rearrangement uses TRBV6-5 and TRBJ2-2, with a possible D match to TRBD1 (5 bases). In germline, CDR1 is MNHEY, CDR2 SVGAGI. Trimming stripped 2 bases from V and 6 bases from J, with 13 bases between. CDR3 length equals 15 residues. CDR3 protein: CASSYATGVAGELFF. The CDR3 DNA is TGTGCCAGCAGTTACGCCACAGGAGTCGCCGGGGAGCTGTTTTTT.

This clone was observed a handful of times. The chain employs TRBV28 and TRBJ1-2; 7 bases fit TRBD1. In germline, CDR1 is MDHEN, CDR2 SYDVKM. The CDR3 extends over 15 amino acids. V gave up 5 bases and J gave up 7 bases; unmatched junction bases: 13. The CDR3, as DNA: TGTGCCAGCAGTCCGAGGACAGGTTTAGTCTCTGGCTACACCTTC. As protein: CASSPRTGLVSGYTF.

V and J are TRBV29-1 and TRBJ2-2, with D possibly being TRBD1 (6 bases). The germline V and J ends were trimmed by 5 bases and 4 bases, with 14 bases remaining between them. Per germline, CDR1 SQVTM and CDR2 ANQGSEA. CDR3 length equals 14 residues. This chain's CDR3 is CSVSQGIATGELFF. CDR3 DNA: TGCAGCGTTAGTCAGGGGATCGCCACCGGGGAGCTGTTTTTT.

This chain links TRBV30 with TRBJ1-4; D remains unclear. The V gene lost 1 base and the J gene lost 5 bases, with 20 bases spanning the gap. Germline V gene lookup returns CDR1 GTSNPN and CDR2 SVGIG (reference sequence). The CDR3 consists of 17 residues. The CDR3 coding sequence is TGTGCCTGGAGTGCCCCCTTTTCCCAGGCGGAGAATGAAAAACTGTTTTTT. Its translation is CAWSAPFSQAENEKLFF.

The CDR3 DNA follows: TGCGCCAGCAGCCCCAGAGGGAGCTCCTACGAGCAGTACTTC. Translating it yields CASSPRGSSYEQYF. The chain uses TRBV4-3 and TRBJ2-7, with D perhaps matching TRBD2 (5 bases). V lost 4 bases, J lost 0 bases, and 10 bases lay in between. The CDR3 has 14 amino acids. Per germline, CDR1 LGHNA and CDR2 YSLEER.

This chain joins TRBV25-1 and TRBJ1-2; 7 nucleotides align to TRBD1. J lost 5 bases, V lost 1 base, and 4 bases had no gene match. Per germline, CDR1 MGHDK and CDR2 SYGVNS. The CDR3 is made up of 14 amino acids. The CDR3 loop reads CASSESGQLYGYTF. As DNA, the CDR3 is TGTGCCAGCAGTGAATCGGGACAGCTGTATGGCTACACCTTC.

V gene TRBV20-1 combines with J gene TRBJ2-3; D is uncertain. Trimming took off 7 bases at V and 0 bases at J, with 5 bases between the two ends. CDR1 and CDR2 (germline): DFQATT, SNEGSKA (reference sequence). The CDR3 sequence is 11 residues long. The CDR3 DNA follows: TGCAGTGAGAGAAGCACAGATACGCAGTATTTT. Residues: CSERSTDTQYF.

With regard to this clone: An end of the junction does not agree with germline; a read error may underlie this. The CDR3 DNA is TGCGCCAGCAGGGCCGGGACTCCCTCTGCAGATGCGCAGTATTTT. It specifies CASRAGTPSADAQYF. This chain connects TRBV5-1 to TRBJ2-3; possibly TRBD2 for D (6 bases). Looked up from germline, CDR1 is SGHRS and CDR2 is YFSETQ. The CDR3 length is 15 residues.

J is TRBJ2-3 and V is TRBV20-1, with a tentative D call TRBD1 (5 bases). The germline V gene encodes CDR1 DFQATT and CDR2 SNEGSKA (reference sequence). CDR3 length equals 11 residues. Between the trimmed V and J ends, which lost 7 bases and 5 bases, there was a span of 10 bases. As DNA, the CDR3 is TGCAGTGTTCGTAGGGGAGATACGCAGTATTTT. This gives the protein CSVRRGDTQYF.

The chain employs TRBV18 and TRBJ1-1; no firm D call. Trimming stripped 2 bases from V and 1 base from J, with 11 bases between. Germline-derived CDR1 and CDR2 are KGHSH and LQKENI. There are 15 residues in the CDR3. CDR3 sequence: CASSPNEGANTEAFF. In DNA form, the CDR3 reads TGTGCCAGCTCACCAAATGAGGGCGCGAACACTGAAGCTTTCTTT.